This record covers a single TCR beta chain. The V and J ends lost 5 bases and 0 bases, in that order; junction bases with no gene match: 4. The CDR3 extends over 16 amino acids. The germline gives CDR1 SGHRS, CDR2 YFSETQ. This record comes from a study of blood T cell repertoires in COVID-19. Some clones are missing from TCRdb's copy, which holds only in-frame ones; the method was immunoSEQ multiplex PCR. Of about 64,000 clones in the sample, 70% to 85% were seen once. The rearrangement links TRBV5-1 to TRBJ2-1; 11 nucleotides agree with TRBD2. The sequencing sample was made of peripheral blood. The origin of this receptor is a man older than 75 with acute or convalescent COVID-19. For the CDR3, the DNA is TGCGCCAGCAGATCCACTAGCGGGAGCTCCTACAATGAGCAGTTCTTC. Its translation: CASRSTSGSSYNEQFF.